Reported below is one TCR beta chain. The data were taken from a study of shared clonotypes between healthy human individuals. Each of the donors was a healthy adult who was HIV-negative and had not had a recent acute infection or vaccination. The germline CDR1 and CDR2 sequences are MDHEN and SYDVKM. The length of the CDR3 is 15 residues. V shed 7 bases and J 1 base; nucleotides not matched to a gene: 8. Assay execution took place at the deep level. Using immunoSEQ multiplex PCR, the repertoire was profiled, and TCRdb retains in-frame clones only, with some absent. The repertoire holds about 2.4 million clones, with 80% to 95% as singletons.

This sequence originates from a man between 18 and 35 years old in good health. Some clones in this sample may be carry-over from other donors' samples. The chain links TRBV28 to TRBJ2-3, with 7 nucleotides matching TRBD2. The sample was naive CD4+ T cells from PBMCs. Subset defined: CD45RA+ positively selected. CDR3: CASNYAGDGTDTQYF. Here the CDR3 DNA reads TGTGCCAGCAACTATGCGGGGGATGGCACAGATACGCAGTATTTT.